Listed below are T cell receptor beta chains from one sample, sequenced in a study of control samples from healthy donors and cancer patients. Only in-frame clones appear in the TCRdb table, and some are missing; sequencing was by immunoSEQ multiplex PCR. The sample lists tens of thousands of clones, approximately 82% occurring once. Specimen: blood. Source of these receptors: a woman aged 55-70 years in good health. Each CDR3 is given with its conserved first and last residue. Fields, in order: J gene, D gene, V gene, clone size, CDR3 DNA, CDR3 protein. D genes are given only for firm matches. Clone size is not always given. Where it is, it says once, few, many or a class for expanded clones.

J gene: TRBJ1-2; D gene: NA; V gene: TRBV5-1; clone size: NA; CDR3 DNA: TGCGCCAGCAGCTTGGGAACAGTTACCTCTAACTATGGCTACACCTTC; CDR3 protein: CASSLGTVTSNYGYTF
J gene: TRBJ1-2; D gene: NA; V gene: TRBV18; clone size: NA; CDR3 DNA: TGTGCCAGCTCACCACAGATCCCTACCGGGGATGGCTACACCTTC; CDR3 protein: CASSPQIPTGDGYTF
J gene: TRBJ2-5; D gene: NA; V gene: TRBV18; clone size: NA; CDR3 DNA: TGTGCCAGCTCACCACCGGCGTCCAGGAGACAAGAGACCCAGTACTTC; CDR3 protein: CASSPPASRRQETQYF
J gene: TRBJ2-7; D gene: NA; V gene: TRBV6-5; clone size: NA; CDR3 DNA: TGTGCCAGCAACGCAGGAAACTCCTACGAGCAGTACTTC; CDR3 protein: CASNAGNSYEQYF
J gene: TRBJ1-5; D gene: NA; V gene: TRBV7-9; clone size: NA; CDR3 DNA: TGTGCCAGCAGTGAAACAGGGTTAAGGCAGCCCCAGCATTTT; CDR3 protein: CASSETGLRQPQHF
J gene: TRBJ1-5; D gene: NA; V gene: TRBV2; clone size: NA; CDR3 DNA: TGTGCCAGCAGTGAAAATGAAAATCAGCCCCAGCATTTT; CDR3 protein: CASSENENQPQHF
J gene: TRBJ2-3; D gene: TRBD1; V gene: TRBV10-3; clone size: NA; CDR3 DNA: TGTGCCATCAGTGACAGGGGGCATTTAGATACGCAGTATTTT; CDR3 protein: CAISDRGHLDTQYF
J gene: TRBJ2-7; D gene: TRBD2; V gene: TRBV18; clone size: NA; CDR3 DNA: TGTGCCAGCTCAACCGGGGGGGGCGAGCAGTACTTC; CDR3 protein: CASSTGGGEQYF
J gene: TRBJ2-7; D gene: NA; V gene: TRBV6-6; clone size: NA; CDR3 DNA: TGTGCCAGCAGTTACTCGTACGTTTCCTACGAGCAGTACTTC; CDR3 protein: CASSYSYVSYEQYF
J gene: TRBJ1-1; D gene: NA; V gene: TRBV20-1; clone size: NA; CDR3 DNA: TGCAGTGCTAGTAGTAAGACTGAAGCTTTCTTT; CDR3 protein: CSASSKTEAFF
J gene: TRBJ1-2; D gene: NA; V gene: TRBV21-1; clone size: NA; CDR3 DNA: TGTGCCAGCAGCAACGGCTGCACCTTC; CDR3 protein: CASSNGCTF
J gene: TRBJ2-1; D gene: NA; V gene: TRBV29-1; clone size: NA; CDR3 DNA: TGCAGCGCTGACCCGAGTTGGAGTGAGCAGTTCTTC; CDR3 protein: CSADPSWSEQFF
J gene: TRBJ2-1; D gene: NA; V gene: TRBV12-5; clone size: NA; CDR3 DNA: TGTGCTAGTGGCTTGGGACATGGGGACAATGAGCAGTTCTTC; CDR3 protein: CASGLGHGDNEQFF
J gene: TRBJ1-1; D gene: NA; V gene: TRBV5-4; clone size: once; CDR3 DNA: TGTGCCAGAGAAAGAGGGGAAGCTGAAGCTTTCTTT; CDR3 protein: CARERGEAEAFF